This T cell receptor beta chain is from a study of blood T cell repertoires in COVID-19. Study in general: The analysed material was cDNA or gDNA that came from T cells, B-cell-depleted T cells, or PBMCs.

This clone was observed once. The protocol was immunoSEQ multiplex PCR, while the TCRdb copy is restricted to in-frame clones and leaves out a portion. Of over 150,000 clones listed, approximately 86% are singletons. This CDR3 region has 15 residues. V shed 5 bases and J 0 bases; nucleotides not matched to a gene: 5. Germline V lookup: CDR1 MDHEN, CDR2 SYDVKM. The J gene is TRBJ1-1, the V gene TRBV28; 8 bases line up with TRBD1. The receptor's source is a man aged 25-40 years with acute or convalescent COVID-19. Sequenced sample: peripheral blood. CDR3 nucleotide sequence: TGTGCCAGCAGTCCAAGGACAGGGCTGAACACTGAAGCTTTCTTT. Protein: CASSPRTGLNTEAFF.